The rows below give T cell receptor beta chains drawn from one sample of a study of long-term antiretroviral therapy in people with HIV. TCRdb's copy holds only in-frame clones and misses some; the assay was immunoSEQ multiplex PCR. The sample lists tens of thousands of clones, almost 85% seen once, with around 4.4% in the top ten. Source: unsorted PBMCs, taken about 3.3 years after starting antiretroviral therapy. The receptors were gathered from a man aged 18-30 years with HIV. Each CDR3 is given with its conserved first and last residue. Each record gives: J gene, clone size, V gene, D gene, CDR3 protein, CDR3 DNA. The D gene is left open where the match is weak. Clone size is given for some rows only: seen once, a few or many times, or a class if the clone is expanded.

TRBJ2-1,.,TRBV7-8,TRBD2,CASSPRTSQLNNEQFF,TGTGCCAGCAGCCCCCGGACTAGCCAACTAAACAATGAGCAGTTCTTC
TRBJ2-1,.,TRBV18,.,CASRLVWDEQFF,TGTGCCAGCCGACTAGTATGGGATGAGCAGTTCTTC
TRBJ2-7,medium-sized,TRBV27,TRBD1,CASSFSQGVSYEQYF,TGTGCCAGCAGTTTTTCACAGGGGGTATCCTACGAGCAGTACTTC
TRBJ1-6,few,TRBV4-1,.,CASSHESPLHF,TGCGCCAGCAGCCACGAATCACCCCTCCACTTT
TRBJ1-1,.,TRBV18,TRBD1,CASSPTGGNTEAFF,TGTGCCAGCTCACCGACAGGGGGGAACACTGAAGCTTTCTTT
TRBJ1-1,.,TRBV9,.,CASSGGDTEAFF,TGTGCCAGCAGCGGAGGGGACACTGAAGCTTTCTTT
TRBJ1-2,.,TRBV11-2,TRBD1,CASSLGGQTNYGYTF,TGTGCCAGCAGCTTAGGGGGACAGACAAACTATGGCTACACCTTC
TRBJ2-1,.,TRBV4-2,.,CASSFGGPSYNEQFF,TGTGCCAGCAGCTTCGGGGGCCCCTCCTACAATGAGCAGTTCTTC
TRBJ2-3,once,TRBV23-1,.,CASSQSLPCTDTQYF,TGCGCCAGCAGTCAATCGCTGCCTTGCACAGATACGCAGTATTTT
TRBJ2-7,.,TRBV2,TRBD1,CASRDRDSSYEQYF,TGTGCCAGCAGAGACCGGGACAGCTCCTACGAGCAGTACTTC
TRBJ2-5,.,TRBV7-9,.,CASKAGQETQYF,TGTGCCAGCAAGGCGGGACAAGAGACCCAGTACTTC
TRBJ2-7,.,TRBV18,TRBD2,CASSPSGANEQYF,TGTGCCAGCTCACCTAGCGGGGCCAACGAGCAGTACTTC
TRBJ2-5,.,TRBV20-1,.,CSASTGTTQYF,TGCAGTGCTTCCACTGGGACAACCCAGTACTTC
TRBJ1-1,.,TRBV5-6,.,CASSFRQSNTEAFF,TGTGCCAGCAGCTTCCGACAGTCGAACACTGAAGCTTTCTTT
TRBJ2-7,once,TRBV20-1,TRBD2,CSLGREAEQYF,TGCAGCCTCGGTCGGGAGGCCGAGCAGTACTTC
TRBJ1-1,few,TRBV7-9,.,CASSDNAGGLALKAFF,TGTGCCAGCAGCGATAATGCGGGTGGGTTAGCCCTAAAAGCTTTCTTT
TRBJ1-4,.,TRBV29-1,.,CSVGTGDPNEKLFF,TGCAGCGTTGGAACAGGTGACCCTAATGAAAAACTGTTTTTT
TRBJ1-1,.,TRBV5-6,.,CASSSERWTANTEAFF,TGTGCCAGCAGCTCCGAGCGGTGGACGGCGAACACTGAAGCTTTCTTT
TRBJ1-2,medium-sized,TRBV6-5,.,CASSYSIGGADGYTF,TGTGCCAGCAGTTACTCGATTGGGGGAGCCGATGGCTACACCTTC
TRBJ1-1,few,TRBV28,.,CASSPRTVRTEAFF,TGTGCCAGCAGCCCTAGGACAGTCAGAACTGAAGCTTTCTTT
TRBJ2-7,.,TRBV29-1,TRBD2,CSVILAGGPSEQYF,TGCAGCGTCATACTAGCGGGAGGGCCGAGCGAGCAGTACTTC
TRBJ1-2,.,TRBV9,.,CASSDGPQGYGYTF,TGTGCCAGCAGCGACGGCCCACAGGGTTATGGCTACACCTTC
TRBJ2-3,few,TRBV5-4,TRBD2,CASFRLAGVEDTQYF,TGTGCCAGCTTCAGACTAGCGGGAGTAGAAGATACGCAGTATTTT
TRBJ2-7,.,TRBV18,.,CASSPDDYEQYF,TGTGCCAGCTCTCCGGACGACTACGAGCAGTACTTC
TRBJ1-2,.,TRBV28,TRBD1,CASSLVTGVPGYTF,TGTGCCAGCAGTTTAGTTACAGGGGTCCCTGGCTACACCTTC
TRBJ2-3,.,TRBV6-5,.,CASSIRVGTDTQYF,TGTGCCAGCAGTATCAGGGTAGGAACAGATACGCAGTATTTT
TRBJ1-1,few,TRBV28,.,CASTVDGRNTEAFF,TGTGCCAGCACCGTGGACGGGAGGAACACTGAAGCTTTCTTT
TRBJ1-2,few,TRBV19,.,CASRERVVAQGYTF,TGTGCCAGTAGGGAGAGAGTGGTTGCCCAAGGCTACACCTTC
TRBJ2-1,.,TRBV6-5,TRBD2,CASSYGLAGYNEQFF,TGTGCCAGCAGTTACGGGCTAGCGGGTTACAATGAGCAGTTCTTC
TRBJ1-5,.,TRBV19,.,CASSRQANQPQHF,TGTGCCAGTTCGAGACAGGCTAATCAGCCCCAGCATTTT
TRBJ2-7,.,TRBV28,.,CASRTGDYEQYF,TGTGCCAGCAGGACAGGAGACTACGAGCAGTACTTC
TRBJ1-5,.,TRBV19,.,CASSIVGASNQPQHF,TGTGCCAGTAGTATCGTCGGAGCTAGCAATCAGCCCCAGCATTTT
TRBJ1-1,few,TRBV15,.,CATSRRIRAENTEAFF,TGTGCCACCAGCAGACGCATCCGGGCTGAGAACACTGAAGCTTTCTTT
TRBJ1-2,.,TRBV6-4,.,CASSDRIPPTGYGYTF,TGTGCCAGCAGTGACAGAATTCCTCCCACGGGGTATGGCTACACCTTC
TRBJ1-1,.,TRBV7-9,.,CASSPGPIEAFF,TGTGCCAGCAGCCCGGGACCGATTGAAGCTTTCTTT
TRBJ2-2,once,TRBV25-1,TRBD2,CASSMPSGKYTGELFF,TGTGCCAGCAGCATGCCAAGCGGGAAATACACCGGGGAGCTGTTTTTT
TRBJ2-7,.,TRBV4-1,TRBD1,CASSQVGTGDYEQYF,TGCGCCAGCAGCCAAGTGGGGACAGGGGACTACGAGCAGTACTTC
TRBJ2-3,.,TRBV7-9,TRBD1,CASRTGTGILDTQYF,TGTGCCAGCAGGACCGGGACAGGGATCCTAGATACGCAGTATTTT
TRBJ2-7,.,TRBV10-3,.,CAISDSQSGSFYEQYF,TGTGCCATCAGTGACTCTCAGTCTGGGTCCTTCTACGAGCAGTACTTC
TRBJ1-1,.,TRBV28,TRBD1,CASSQDRLKGTEAFF,TGTGCCAGCAGCCAGGACAGGTTGAAAGGCACTGAAGCTTTCTTT
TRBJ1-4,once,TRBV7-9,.,CASSLGRTTNEKLFF,TGTGCCAGCAGCTTAGGGAGAACAACTAATGAAAAACTGTTTTTT
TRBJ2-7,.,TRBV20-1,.,CSANSEGEQYF,TGCAGTGCTAACTCCGAGGGGGAGCAGTACTTC
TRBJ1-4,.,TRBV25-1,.,CASSEGRTNEKLFF,TGTGCCAGCAGTGAGGGACGCACCAATGAAAAACTGTTTTTT
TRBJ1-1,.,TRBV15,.,CATSRDLAAEAFF,TGTGCCACCAGCAGAGATCTTGCAGCTGAAGCTTTCTTT
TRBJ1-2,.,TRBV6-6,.,CASSYGVDGYTF,TGTGCCAGCAGTTACGGGGTGGATGGCTACACCTTC
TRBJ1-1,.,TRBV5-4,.,CASSLVQGPNTEAFF,TGTGCCAGCAGCTTGGTCCAGGGGCCGAACACTGAAGCTTTCTTT
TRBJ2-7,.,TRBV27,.,CASSSQGNEQYF,TGTGCCAGCAGTTCTCAGGGAAACGAGCAGTACTTC
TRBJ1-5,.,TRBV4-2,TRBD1,CASSQDKGANQPQHF,TGTGCCAGCAGCCAAGACAAGGGGGCAAATCAGCCCCAGCATTTT
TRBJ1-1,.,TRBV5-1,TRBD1,CASSLAPTGGNTEAFF,TGCGCCAGCAGCTTGGCCCCGACAGGGGGGAACACTGAAGCTTTCTTT
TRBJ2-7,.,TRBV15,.,CATSRDEVYEQYF,TGTGCCACCAGCAGAGATGAAGTTTACGAGCAGTACTTC
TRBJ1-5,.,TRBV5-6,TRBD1,CASSPGRGQANQPQHF,TGTGCCAGCAGCCCGGGTAGGGGGCAGGCGAATCAGCCCCAGCATTTT
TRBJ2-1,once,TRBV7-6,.,CASSPSRGIFNEQFF,TGTGCCAGCAGCCCTTCTAGGGGGATATTCAATGAGCAGTTCTTC
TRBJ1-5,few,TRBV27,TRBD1,CASSLDRVSNQPQHF,TGTGCCAGCAGTTTGGACAGGGTAAGCAATCAGCCCCAGCATTTT